The next 23 T cell receptor beta chains were all read from a single sample in a study of OX40 agonist ivuxolimab in advanced cancers. Profiling relied on immunoSEQ multiplex PCR, and the TCRdb table lists in-frame clones only, not all of them. Of 50,000 to 60,000 clones listed, 75% to 90% are singletons. Sequences were derived from CD4+ or CD8+ T cells sorted from blood, sampled in a trial of the OX40 agonist ivuxolimab. The receptors shown here come from an adult with an advanced solid tumor such as melanoma, head and neck, liver or kidney cancer.

The CDR3: CASSQEGSNQPQHF. For the CDR3, the DNA is TGTGCCAGCAGCCAGGAGGGTAGCAATCAGCCCCAGCATTTT. V is TRBV4-2 and J is TRBJ1-5; D not certain. Germline assignment: CDR1 LGHNA and CDR2 YNFKEQ. The CDR3 contains 14 residues. Trimming removed 3 bases at V and 0 bases at J, with 6 bases between.

Here the CDR3 DNA reads TGTGCCAGCGGGCTGATCGGGATCACAGATACGCAGTATTTT. Translating gives CASGLIGITDTQYF. V and J are TRBV2 and TRBJ2-3; D possibly corresponds to TRBD2 (5 bases). The germline CDR1 and CDR2 sequences are SNHLY and FYNNEI. V lost 8 bases to trimming and J lost 2 bases, with 14 bases between them. CDR3 length: 14 residues. The full variable domain, its missing parts supplied by reference TRBV2 and TRBJ2-3, is EPEVTQTPSHQVTQMGQEVILRCVPISNHLYFYWYRQILGQKVEFLVSFYNNEISEKSEIFDDQFSVERPDGSNFTLKIRSTKLEDSAMYFCASGLIGITDTQYFGPGTRLTVL.

The CDR3 bases are TGCGCCAGCAGCTTGAATGCAAACACCGGGGAGCTGTTTTTT. It specifies CASSLNANTGELFF. The V gene is TRBV5-1, the J gene TRBJ2-2; D remains unclear. The CDR3 has 14 amino acids. Looked up from germline, CDR1 is SGHRS and CDR2 is YFSETQ. Trimming took 1 base from V and 2 from J, leaving 6 bases between them.

This chain links TRBV6-1 with TRBJ1-5; no reliable D call. CDR3 size: 14 residues. Germline V gene sequence: CDR1 MNHNS, CDR2 SASEGT. Trimming shortened V by 5 bases and J by 3 bases, and 11 bases separated the two germline ends. CDR3: CASSLDGTNQPQHF. The CDR3 DNA sequence: TGTGCCAGCAGTTTGGACGGAACCAATCAGCCCCAGCATTTT.

The chain employs TRBV7-9 and TRBJ1-2; 7 bases line up with TRBD1. V shed 0 bases, J shed 5 bases, and the junction held 6 bases outside the gene matches. The CDR3 length is 15 residues. Germline V gene sequence: CDR1 SEHNR, CDR2 FQNEAQ (reference sequence). CDR3 sequence (DNA): TGTGCCAGCAGCTTAGCGGAGGGGGCGGGATATGGCTACACCTTC. Residues: CASSLAEGAGYGYTF.

This chain uses TRBV10-3 with TRBJ1-1, with a weak D call TRBD1 (5 bases). CDR1 and CDR2 (germline): ENHRY, SYGVKD. V gave up 4 bases and J gave up 4 bases, with 10 bases separating them. This CDR3 spans 13 amino acids. CDR3 region: CAISGGRVTEAFF. The CDR3 bases are TGTGCCATCAGTGGGGGCAGGGTCACTGAAGCTTTCTTT.

This rearrangement joins TRBV6-1 to TRBJ2-7; either TRBD1 or TRBD2 may fit D (5 bases each). V lost 3 bases and J 2 bases, leaving 14 bases between the germline ends. The length of the CDR3 is 15 residues. Germline CDR1 and CDR2: MNHNS and SASEGT. CDR3 loop: CASSDGAGLPYEQYF. CDR3 sequence (DNA): TGTGCCAGCAGTGACGGGGCAGGGCTGCCCTACGAGCAGTACTTC.

This clone was seen a single time. V usage is TRBV18 and J usage is TRBJ1-5, with a weak D call TRBD1 (6 bases). Germline V gives CDR1 KGHSH, CDR2 LQKENI. The V end lost 8 bases, the J end lost 7 bases, and 18 bases lay between the germline ends. This CDR3 has 14 amino acids. The CDR3 bases are TGTGCCAGCACCCGGGGGGGGCTGGGACAGCCCCAGCATTTT. Amino acid sequence: CASTRGGLGQPQHF.

The chain employs TRBV2 and TRBJ2-2, with D hard to call. In germline, CDR1 is SNHLY, CDR2 FYNNEI. V was clipped by 0 bases and J by 4 bases, with 6 bases between them. This CDR3 is 14 amino acids long. CDR3 DNA: TGTGCCAGCAGTGAAGCGCTTGGCACCGGGGAGCTGTTTTTT. It is translated as CASSEALGTGELFF.

This clone showed up just once. The CDR3 nucleotides read TGTGCCAGCAGCTTAACGGCGGGGAGCGGCGGCAAAAACATTCAGTACTTC. Protein product: CASSLTAGSGGKNIQYF. The chain has TRBV7-6 and TRBJ2-4; perhaps TRBD2 as D (6 bases). In germline, CDR1 is SGHVS, CDR2 FNYEAQ. Between the trimmed V and J ends, which lost 2 bases and 3 bases, there was a span of 17 bases. The CDR3 loop spans 17 amino acids.

CDR3 sequence: CATSSTGKTGNTIYF. The DNA of the CDR3 is TGTGCCACCAGCTCAACGGGGAAGACTGGAAACACCATATATTTT. The chain employs TRBV15 and TRBJ1-3; no clear D. V shed 5 bases and J shed 2 bases, with 13 bases lying between them. The germline CDR1 and CDR2 sequences are LNHNV and YYDKDF (reference sequence). The CDR3 covers 15 residues. Combining the CDR3 with reference TRBV15 and TRBJ1-3 gives the whole variable domain DAMVIQNPRYQVTQFGKPVTLSCSQTLNHNVMYWYQQKSSQAPKLLFHYYDKDFNNEADTPDNFQSRRPNTSFCFLDIRSPGLGDTAMYLCATSSTGKTGNTIYFGEGSWLTVV.

The V call is TRBV20-1, the J call TRBJ2-1; no definite D call. CDR3 length: 11 residues. The germline V gene encodes CDR1 DFQATT and CDR2 SNEGSKA (reference sequence). Trimming shortened V by 7 bases and J by 8 bases, and 12 bases separated the two germline ends. The CDR3 DNA is TGCAGTGGCCTGGAGTTCGATGAGCAGTTCTTC. Its protein product is CSGLEFDEQFF.

This chain joins TRBV11-2 and TRBJ2-7; 7 bases are a match to TRBD2. Per germline, CDR1 SGHAT and CDR2 FQNNGV. This CDR3 region has 15 residues. The V and J ends lost 5 bases and 4 bases, in that order; junction bases with no gene match: 11. CDR3 region: CASSTDGRRAYEQYF. The CDR3 region has the DNA TGTGCCAGCAGCACCGACGGGAGGAGGGCTTACGAGCAGTACTTC.

The chain recombines TRBV6-5 with TRBJ1-2, with 9 bases identical to TRBD1. Trimming took 4 bases from V and 6 from J; bases not matched to a gene: 12. CDR3 size: 16 residues. Germline CDR1 MNHEY, CDR2 SVGAGI. The CDR3 protein is CASSSRQQTGGDGYTF. CDR3 in DNA: TGTGCCAGCAGTTCCCGACAGCAAACAGGGGGCGATGGCTACACCTTC.

The chain uses TRBV9 and TRBJ2-7, with D possibly being TRBD1 (6 bases). The germline V and J ends were trimmed by 2 bases and 5 bases, with 11 bases remaining between them. The CDR3 is made up of 13 amino acids. Germline values: CDR1 SGDLS, CDR2 YYNGEE. CDR3 loop: CASSVEQGNEQYF. The CDR3, as DNA: TGTGCCAGCAGCGTCGAGCAGGGGAACGAGCAGTACTTC.

This chain connects TRBV28 to TRBJ1-4; unclear D gene. The CDR3 runs to 15 residues. Between the trimmed V and J ends, which lost 1 base and 6 bases, there was a span of 12 bases. Germline V lookup: CDR1 MDHEN, CDR2 SYDVKM. The CDR3 spells CASSLLGKRDEKLFF. The CDR3, as DNA: TGTGCCAGCAGTTTATTAGGGAAGAGGGATGAAAAACTGTTTTTT. The full variable domain, completed using reference TRBV28 and TRBJ1-4, is DVKVTQSSRYLVKRTGEKVFLECVQDMDHENMFWYRQDPGLGLRLIYFSYDVKMKEKGDIPEGYSVSREKKERFSLILESASTNQTSMYLCASSLLGKRDEKLFFGSGTQLSVL.

As concerns this clone: The sample carries other DNA sequences with the same CDR3. This chain connects TRBV2 to TRBJ2-5; no definite D call. The ends were cut back, 6 bases at V and 3 bases at J, with 5 bases in the middle. Germline V lookup: CDR1 SNHLY, CDR2 FYNNEI. The CDR3 contains 11 residues. The CDR3 is CASSREETQYF. The CDR3 nucleotides read TGTGCCAGCAGCCGAGAAGAGACCCAGTACTTC. The full variable domain, its missing parts supplied by reference TRBV2 and TRBJ2-5, is EPEVTQTPSHQVTQMGQEVILRCVPISNHLYFYWYRQILGQKVEFLVSFYNNEISEKSEIFDDQFSVERPDGSNFTLKIRSTKLEDSAMYFCASSREETQYFGPGTRLLVL.

The chain is built from TRBV7-3 and TRBJ2-1; 10 bases align to TRBD1. Germline-derived CDR1 and CDR2 are SGHTA and FQGTGA. V shed 7 bases and J 9 bases; nucleotides not matched to a gene: 9. CDR3 length: 14 residues. The CDR3 DNA is TGTGCCAGCACCCCGGGACAGGGGATGGGTGAGCAGTTCTTC. It translates to CASTPGQGMGEQFF.

The chain joins TRBV4-2 to TRBJ2-4, with 10 bases aligning to TRBD2. Trimming took 0 bases from V and 2 from J; bases not matched to a gene: 7. CDR1 is LGHNA and CDR2 is YNFKEQ in the germline V gene. CDR3 length: 18 amino acids. CDR3 sequence reads: CASSQDLTSGTSKNIQYF. The DNA for the CDR3 is TGTGCCAGCAGCCAAGATCTTACTAGCGGGACATCCAAAAACATTCAGTACTTC.

V and J are TRBV9 and TRBJ1-1; D gene unclear. V was cut by 0 bases and J by 4 bases, with 10 bases left in between. The germline V gene encodes CDR1 SGDLS and CDR2 YYNGEE. This CDR3 is 14 amino acids long. CDR3 DNA: TGTGCCAGCAGCGTAGTGGCGGGTAGCACTGAAGCTTTCTTT. This sequence encodes CASSVVAGSTEAFF.

This chain joins TRBV2 and TRBJ1-4, with 7 bases fitting TRBD1. This CDR3 comprises 15 residues. Germline loops: CDR1 SNHLY, CDR2 FYNNEI. Trimming cost V 6 bases and J 8 bases; bases outside gene matches: 12. The CDR3: CASSEQGNVGEKLFF. CDR3 nucleotides: TGTGCCAGCAGCGAACAGGGGAATGTAGGGGAAAAACTGTTTTTT.

V usage is TRBV9 and J usage is TRBJ2-3; 10 bases map to TRBD2. CDR1 SGDLS and CDR2 YYNGEE come from the germline V gene. V was clipped by 0 bases and J by 0 bases; unmatched bases: 10. This CDR3 comprises 19 residues. The DNA for the CDR3 is TGTGCCAGCAGCGTAGGCGGACTAGCGGTATTTTCTAGCACAGATACGCAGTATTTT. As protein: CASSVGGLAVFSSTDTQYF. The entire variable domain, with the rest obtained from reference TRBV9 and TRBJ2-3, is as follows: DSGVTQTPKHLITATGQRVTLRCSPRSGDLSVYWYQQSLDQGLQFLIQYYNGEERAKGNILERFSAQQFPDLHSELNLSSLELGDSALYFCASSVGGLAVFSSTDTQYFGPGTRLTVL.

This chain joins TRBV19 and TRBJ2-7, with 7 bases matching TRBD1. Losses at the gene ends were 1 base for V and 5 bases for J; bases not matched to a gene: 8. CDR1 is LNHDA and CDR2 is SQIVND in the germline V gene (reference sequence). This CDR3 spans 15 amino acids. The CDR3 loop reads CASSIGGRGTHEQYF. CDR3 nucleotide sequence: TGTGCCAGTAGTATAGGTGGCAGGGGGACCCACGAGCAGTACTTC.